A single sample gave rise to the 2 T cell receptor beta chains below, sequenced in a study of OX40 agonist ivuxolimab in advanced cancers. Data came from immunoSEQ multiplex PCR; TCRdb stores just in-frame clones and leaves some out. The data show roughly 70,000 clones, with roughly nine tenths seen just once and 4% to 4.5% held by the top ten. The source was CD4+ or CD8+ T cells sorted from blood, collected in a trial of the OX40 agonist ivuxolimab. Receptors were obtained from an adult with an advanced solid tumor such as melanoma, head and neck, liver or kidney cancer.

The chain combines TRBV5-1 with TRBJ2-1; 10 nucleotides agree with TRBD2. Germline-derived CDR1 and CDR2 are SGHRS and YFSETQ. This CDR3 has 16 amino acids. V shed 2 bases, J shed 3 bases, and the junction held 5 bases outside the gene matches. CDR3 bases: TGCGCCAGCAGCTTCCTAGCGGGAGAGGGCTACAATGAGCAGTTCTTC. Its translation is CASSFLAGEGYNEQFF.

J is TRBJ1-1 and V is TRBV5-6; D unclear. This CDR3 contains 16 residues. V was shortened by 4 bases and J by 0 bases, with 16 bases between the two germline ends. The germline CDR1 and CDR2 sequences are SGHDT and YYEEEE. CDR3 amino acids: CASSPKGGHMNTEAFF. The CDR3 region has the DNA TGTGCCAGCAGCCCCAAGGGCGGCCACATGAACACTGAAGCTTTCTTT.